This T cell receptor (beta chain) was sequenced in a study of identical twins. The CDR3 runs 16 residues. Between the trimmed V and J ends, which lost 1 base and 2 bases, there was a span of 15 bases. Germline CDR1 and CDR2: LGHNA and YSLEER. Template switching added a universal primer binding site, and final cDNA carried unique molecular identifiers. TCRdb used MiXCR to reprocess the 5' RACE reads, holding one entry per CDR3 protein. The sample includes some 460,000 distinct CDR3 sequences, approximately 15% of them seen just once. This clonotype was seen more than once but under ten times. The antigen remains undetermined. Findings of the study overall: The study found weaker excess twin sharing in beta out-of-frame sequences. Memory repertoires lacked the insertion deficit that abundant cord blood beta clonotypes showed.

The sample also formed part of further work on yellow fever vaccine responses in identical twins.

The receptor was derived from a young woman in good health. The chain uses TRBV4-3 and TRBJ2-7; D possibly corresponds to TRBD1 (6 bases). The sequencing sample was made of CD4+ T cells sorted from blood. CDR3 bases: TGCGCCAGCAGCCAAGGGGCCGAAACAGGGACCTACGAGCAGTACTTC. This encodes CASSQGAETGTYEQYF.